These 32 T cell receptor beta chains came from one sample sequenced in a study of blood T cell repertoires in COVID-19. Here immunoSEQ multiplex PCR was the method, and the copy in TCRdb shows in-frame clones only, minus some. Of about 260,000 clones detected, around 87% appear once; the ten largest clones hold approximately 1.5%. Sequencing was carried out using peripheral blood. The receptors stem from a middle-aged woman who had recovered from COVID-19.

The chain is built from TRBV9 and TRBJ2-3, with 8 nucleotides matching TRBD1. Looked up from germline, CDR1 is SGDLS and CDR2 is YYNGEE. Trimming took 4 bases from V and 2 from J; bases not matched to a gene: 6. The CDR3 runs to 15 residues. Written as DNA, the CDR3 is TGTGCCAGCAGCCGACAGGGGCCCTACACAGATACGCAGTATTTT. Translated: CASSRQGPYTDTQYF.

The CDR3 bases are TGTGCCAGCAGTGCCCGGGGTAGTCTCGGCACAGATACGCAGTATTTT. This codes for CASSARGSLGTDTQYF. This chain connects TRBV25-1 to TRBJ2-3, with D perhaps matching TRBD2 (5 bases). Trimming took 4 bases from V and 1 from J, leaving 15 bases between them. Germline loops: CDR1 MGHDK, CDR2 SYGVNS. This CDR3 contains 16 residues.

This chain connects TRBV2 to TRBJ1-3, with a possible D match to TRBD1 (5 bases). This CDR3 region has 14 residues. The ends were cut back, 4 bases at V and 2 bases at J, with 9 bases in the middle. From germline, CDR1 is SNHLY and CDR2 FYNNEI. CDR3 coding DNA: TGTGCCAGCAGTGCACTCAGGGCTGGAAACACCATATATTTT. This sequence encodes CASSALRAGNTIYF.

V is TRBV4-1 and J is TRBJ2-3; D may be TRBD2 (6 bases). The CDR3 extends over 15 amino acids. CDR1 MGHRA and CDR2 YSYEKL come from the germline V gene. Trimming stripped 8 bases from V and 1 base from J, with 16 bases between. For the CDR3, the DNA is TGCGCCAGCGCCTACGGGAGCTTCCGCACAGATACGCAGTATTTT. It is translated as CASAYGSFRTDTQYF.

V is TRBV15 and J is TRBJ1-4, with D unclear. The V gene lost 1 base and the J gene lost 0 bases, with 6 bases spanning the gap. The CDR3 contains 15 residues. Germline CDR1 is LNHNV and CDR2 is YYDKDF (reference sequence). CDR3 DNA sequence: TGTGCCACCAGCAGAGTTTATGCAACTAATGAAAAACTGTTTTTT. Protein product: CATSRVYATNEKLFF.

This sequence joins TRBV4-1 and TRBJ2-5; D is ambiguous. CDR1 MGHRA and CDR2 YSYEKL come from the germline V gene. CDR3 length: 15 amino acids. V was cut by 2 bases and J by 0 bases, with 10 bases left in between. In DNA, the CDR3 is TGCGCCAGCAGCCAACCAGACGGGTACCAAGAGACCCAGTACTTC. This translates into CASSQPDGYQETQYF.

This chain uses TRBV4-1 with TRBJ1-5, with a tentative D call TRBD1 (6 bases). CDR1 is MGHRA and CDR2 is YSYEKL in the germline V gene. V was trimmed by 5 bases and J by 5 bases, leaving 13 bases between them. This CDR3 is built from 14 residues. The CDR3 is CASSYNAGDQPQHF. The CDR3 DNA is TGCGCCAGCAGCTATAACGCAGGGGATCAGCCCCAGCATTTT.

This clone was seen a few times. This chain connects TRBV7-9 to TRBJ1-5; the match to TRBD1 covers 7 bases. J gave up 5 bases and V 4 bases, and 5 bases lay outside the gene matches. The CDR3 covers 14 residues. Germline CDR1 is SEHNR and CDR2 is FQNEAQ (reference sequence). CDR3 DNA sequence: TGTGCCAGCAGCTACCGGGACAGAGATCAGCCCCAGCATTTT. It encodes CASSYRDRDQPQHF.

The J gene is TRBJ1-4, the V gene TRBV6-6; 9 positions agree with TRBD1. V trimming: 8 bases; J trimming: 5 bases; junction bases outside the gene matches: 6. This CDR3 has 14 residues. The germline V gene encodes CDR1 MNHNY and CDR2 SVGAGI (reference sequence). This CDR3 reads CASATGTGNEKLFF. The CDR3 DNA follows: TGTGCCAGCGCGACCGGGACAGGGAATGAAAAACTGTTTTTT.

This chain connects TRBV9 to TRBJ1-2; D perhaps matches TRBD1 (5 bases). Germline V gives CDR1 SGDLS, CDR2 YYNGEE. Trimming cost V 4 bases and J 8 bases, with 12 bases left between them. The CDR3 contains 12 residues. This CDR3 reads CASSLREGGYTF. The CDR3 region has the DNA TGTGCCAGCAGCCTCAGGGAGGGCGGCTACACCTTC.

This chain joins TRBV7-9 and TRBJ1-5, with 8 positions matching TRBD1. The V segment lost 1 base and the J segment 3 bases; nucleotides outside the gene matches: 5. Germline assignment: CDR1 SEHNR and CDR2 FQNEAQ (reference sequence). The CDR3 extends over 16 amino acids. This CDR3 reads CASSLGTGGYNQPQHF. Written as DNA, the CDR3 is TGTGCCAGCAGCTTAGGTACAGGGGGGTACAATCAGCCCCAGCATTTT. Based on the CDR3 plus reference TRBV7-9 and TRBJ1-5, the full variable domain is DTGVSQNPRHKITKRGQNVTFRCDPISEHNRLYWYRQTLGQGPEFLTYFQNEAQLEKSRLLSDRFSAERPKGSFSTLEIQRTEQGDSAMYLCASSLGTGGYNQPQHFGDGTRLSIL.

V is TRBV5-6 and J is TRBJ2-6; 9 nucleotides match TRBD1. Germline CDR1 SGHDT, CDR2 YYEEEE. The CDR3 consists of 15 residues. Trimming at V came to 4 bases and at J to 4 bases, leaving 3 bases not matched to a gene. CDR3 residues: CASSRTGAGANVLTF. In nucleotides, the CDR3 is TGTGCCAGCAGCAGGACAGGGGCCGGGGCCAACGTCCTGACTTTC.

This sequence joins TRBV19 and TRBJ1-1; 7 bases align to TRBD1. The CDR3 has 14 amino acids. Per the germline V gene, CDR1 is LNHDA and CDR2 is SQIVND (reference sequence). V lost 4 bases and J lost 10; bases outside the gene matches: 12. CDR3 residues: CASSTKYRGSRAFF. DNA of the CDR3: TGTGCCAGTAGTACCAAATACAGGGGCTCAAGAGCTTTCTTT.

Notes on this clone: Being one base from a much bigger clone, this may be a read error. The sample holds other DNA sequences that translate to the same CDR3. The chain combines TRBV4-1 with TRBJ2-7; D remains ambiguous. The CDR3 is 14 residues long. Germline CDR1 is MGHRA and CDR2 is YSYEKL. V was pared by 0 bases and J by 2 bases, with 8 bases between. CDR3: CASSQDPRPYEQYF. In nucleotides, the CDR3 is TGCGCCAGCAGCCAAGATCCCAGGCCCTACGAGCAGTACTTC.

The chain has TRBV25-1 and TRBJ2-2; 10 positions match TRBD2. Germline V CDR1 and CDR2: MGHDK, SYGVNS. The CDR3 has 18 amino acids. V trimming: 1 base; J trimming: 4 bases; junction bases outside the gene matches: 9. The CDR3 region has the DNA TGTGCCAGCAGTGAATCTCTAGCGGGGGCCCCGGGCACCGGGGAGCTGTTTTTT. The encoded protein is CASSESLAGAPGTGELFF.

The chain's CDR3 is CATSETGTSGHHHKRNYEQYF. CDR3 sequence (DNA): TGTGCCACCAGTGAGACCGGGACTAGCGGGCACCACCACAAAAGGAACTACGAGCAGTACTTC. This chain joins TRBV24-1 and TRBJ2-7; TRBD2 aligns across 12 bases. The CDR3 runs 21 residues. Germline V gene sequence: CDR1 KGHDR, CDR2 SFDVKD. J was trimmed by 3 bases and V by 4 bases; bases with no gene match: 21.

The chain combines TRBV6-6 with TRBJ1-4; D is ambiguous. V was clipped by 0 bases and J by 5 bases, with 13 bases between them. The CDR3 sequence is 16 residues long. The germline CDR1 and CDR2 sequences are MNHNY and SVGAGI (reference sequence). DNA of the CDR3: TGTGCCAGCAGTTACTCTCGGGAAGGGTACAATGAAAAACTGTTTTTT. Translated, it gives CASSYSREGYNEKLFF.

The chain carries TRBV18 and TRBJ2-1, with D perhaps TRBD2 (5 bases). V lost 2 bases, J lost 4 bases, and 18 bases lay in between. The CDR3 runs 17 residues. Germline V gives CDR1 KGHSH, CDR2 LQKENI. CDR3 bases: TGTGCCAGCTCACCAGTGGAACGGACTCGGCAATACAATGAGCAGTTCTTC. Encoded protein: CASSPVERTRQYNEQFF.

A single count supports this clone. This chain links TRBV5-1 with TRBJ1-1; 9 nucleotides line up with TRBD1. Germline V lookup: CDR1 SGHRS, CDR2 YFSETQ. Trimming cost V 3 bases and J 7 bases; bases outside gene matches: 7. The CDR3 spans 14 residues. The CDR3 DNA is TGCGCCAGCAGCTCACAAGGACAGGGGTATGAAGCTTTCTTT. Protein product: CASSSQGQGYEAFF.

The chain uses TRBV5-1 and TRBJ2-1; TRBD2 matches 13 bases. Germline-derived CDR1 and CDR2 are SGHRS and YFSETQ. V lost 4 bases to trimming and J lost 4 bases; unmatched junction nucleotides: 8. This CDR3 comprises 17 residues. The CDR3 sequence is CASSPRLAGGSYNEQFF. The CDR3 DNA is TGCGCCAGCAGCCCTAGACTAGCGGGGGGCTCATACAATGAGCAGTTCTTC.

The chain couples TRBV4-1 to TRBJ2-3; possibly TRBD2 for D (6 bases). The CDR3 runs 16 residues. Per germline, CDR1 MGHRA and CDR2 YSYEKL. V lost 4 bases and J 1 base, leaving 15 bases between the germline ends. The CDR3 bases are TGCGCCAGCAGCCGCGTTTCGGGGGATCGCACAGATACGCAGTATTTT. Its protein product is CASSRVSGDRTDTQYF.

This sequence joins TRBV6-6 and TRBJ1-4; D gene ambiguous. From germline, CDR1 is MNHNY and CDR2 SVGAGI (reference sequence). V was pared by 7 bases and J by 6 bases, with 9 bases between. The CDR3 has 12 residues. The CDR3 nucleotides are TGTGCCAGCACCTCCGGGGATGAAAAACTGTTTTTT. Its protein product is CASTSGDEKLFF.

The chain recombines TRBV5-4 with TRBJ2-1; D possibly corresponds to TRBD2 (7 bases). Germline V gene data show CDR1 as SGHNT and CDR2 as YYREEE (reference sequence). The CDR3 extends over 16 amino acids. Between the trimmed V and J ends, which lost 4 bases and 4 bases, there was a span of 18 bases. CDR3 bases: TGTGCCAGCAGCCCTCGTGGGGGGGGCCTTTACAATGAGCAGTTCTTC. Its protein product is CASSPRGGGLYNEQFF.

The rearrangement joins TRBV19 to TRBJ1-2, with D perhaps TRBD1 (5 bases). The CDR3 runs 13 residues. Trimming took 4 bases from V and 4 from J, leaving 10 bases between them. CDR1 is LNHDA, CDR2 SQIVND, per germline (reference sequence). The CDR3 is CASSNERGYGYTF. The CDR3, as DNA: TGTGCCAGTAGTAACGAAAGGGGCTATGGCTACACCTTC.

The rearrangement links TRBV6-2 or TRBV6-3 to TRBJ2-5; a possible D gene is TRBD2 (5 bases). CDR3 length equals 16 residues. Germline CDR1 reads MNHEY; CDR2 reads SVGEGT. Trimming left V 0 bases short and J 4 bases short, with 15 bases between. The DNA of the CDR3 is TGTGCCAGCAGTTACTCGAACTTTGTGGGAGCAGAGACCCAGTACTTC. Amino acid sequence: CASSYSNFVGAETQYF.

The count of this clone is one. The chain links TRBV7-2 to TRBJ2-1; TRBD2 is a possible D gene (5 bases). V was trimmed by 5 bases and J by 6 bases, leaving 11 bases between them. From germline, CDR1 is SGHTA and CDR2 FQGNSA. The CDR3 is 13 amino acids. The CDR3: CASSRTGFNEQFF. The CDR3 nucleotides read TGTGCCAGCAGCCGAACGGGGTTCAATGAGCAGTTCTTC. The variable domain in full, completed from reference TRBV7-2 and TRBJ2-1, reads GAGVSQSPSNKVTEKGKDVELRCDPISGHTALYWYRQSLGQGLEFLIYFQGNSAPDKSGLPSDRFSAERTGGSVSTLTIQRTQQEDSAVYLCASSRTGFNEQFFGPGTRLTVL.

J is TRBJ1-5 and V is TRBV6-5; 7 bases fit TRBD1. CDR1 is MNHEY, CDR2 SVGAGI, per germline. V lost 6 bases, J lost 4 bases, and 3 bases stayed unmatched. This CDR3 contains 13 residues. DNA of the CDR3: TGTGCCAGCAGGTTGGACAGGAATCAGCCCCAGCATTTT. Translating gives CASRLDRNQPQHF.

The CDR3 spells CASSLGAKTNTEAFF. CDR3 DNA sequence: TGTGCCAGCAGCTTAGGGGCCAAGACGAACACTGAAGCTTTCTTT. This chain uses TRBV7-9 with TRBJ1-1; D is uncertain. Germline-derived CDR1 and CDR2 are SEHNR and FQNEAQ (reference sequence). The V end was cut by 1 base, the J end by 1 base, with 10 bases between. The CDR3 runs to 15 residues.

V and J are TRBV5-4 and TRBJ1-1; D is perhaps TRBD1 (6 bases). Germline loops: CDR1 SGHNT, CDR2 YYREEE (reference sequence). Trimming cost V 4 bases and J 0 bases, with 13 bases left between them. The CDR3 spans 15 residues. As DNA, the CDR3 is TGTGCCAGCAGCCCCGAGGGGGGGCTGAACACTGAAGCTTTCTTT. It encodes CASSPEGGLNTEAFF.

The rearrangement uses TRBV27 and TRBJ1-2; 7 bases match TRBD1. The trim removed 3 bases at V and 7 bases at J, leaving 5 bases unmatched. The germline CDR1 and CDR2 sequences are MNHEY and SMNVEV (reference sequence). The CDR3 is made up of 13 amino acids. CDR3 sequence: CASSFRGDRGYTF. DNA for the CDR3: TGTGCCAGCAGTTTCAGGGGGGATCGTGGCTACACCTTC.

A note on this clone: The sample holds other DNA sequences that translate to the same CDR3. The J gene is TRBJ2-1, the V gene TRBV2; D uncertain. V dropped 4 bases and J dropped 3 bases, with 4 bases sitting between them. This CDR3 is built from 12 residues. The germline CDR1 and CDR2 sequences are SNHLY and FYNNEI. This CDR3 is CASSASYNEQFF. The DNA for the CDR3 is TGTGCCAGCAGTGCTAGCTACAATGAGCAGTTCTTC.

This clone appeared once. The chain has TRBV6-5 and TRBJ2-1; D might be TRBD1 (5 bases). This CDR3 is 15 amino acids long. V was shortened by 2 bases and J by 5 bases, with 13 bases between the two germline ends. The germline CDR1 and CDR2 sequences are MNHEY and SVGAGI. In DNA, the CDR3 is TGTGCCAGCAGTTACGGGGCAGCCGGCGACAATGAGCAGTTCTTC. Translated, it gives CASSYGAAGDNEQFF.